Listed here are 9 T cell receptor beta chains from one sample, sequenced in a study of T cells in tuberculosis (dated by TCRdb to 2017 to 2018). What this sample's time point label stands for: new active TB diagnosis, blood taken before or within 7 days of starting treatment. Receptors were amplified or captured by the immunoSEQ multiplex PCR assay. What TCRdb holds here is the immuneACCESS table cut down to in-frame rearrangements. Part of the clones is not present; checked against another copy, under half of the missing clones reflect an unresolved V gene, and the others are unexplained. Recorded for this sample are about 34,000 clones; over 85% of them occurred a single time. The top ten clonotypes cover roughly 10% of the sample. The sequencing here drew on PBMCs, taken at tuberculosis diagnosis. The receptors stem from an adult with tuberculosis.

The chain has TRBV9 and TRBJ2-7; 7 nucleotides align to TRBD2. The CDR3 covers 13 residues. Unmatched junction bases numbered 4, after V lost 0 bases and J lost 7 bases. Per germline, CDR1 SGDLS and CDR2 YYNGEE. CDR3 DNA: TGTGCCAGCAGCGTAGTTAGCGGGTTGGAGCAGTACTTC. Translated: CASSVVSGLEQYF.

This clone was recorded once. The chain employs TRBV27 and TRBJ1-1; 10 bases line up with TRBD1. V lost 5 bases and J lost 6; bases outside the gene matches: 3. The CDR3 runs 13 residues. Germline V gene sequence: CDR1 MNHEY, CDR2 SMNVEV (reference sequence). The CDR3 sequence is CASSRQGAPEAFF. The CDR3 DNA is TGTGCCAGCAGTCGACAGGGGGCCCCTGAAGCTTTCTTT.

The V gene is TRBV7-2, the J gene TRBJ1-5; D is undetermined. The CDR3 is 13 amino acids. Germline CDR1 SGHTA, CDR2 FQGNSA. Trimming cost V 2 bases and J 5 bases, with 7 bases left between them. The CDR3 coding sequence is TGTGCCAGCAGCTTATCCAGTGATCAGCCCCAGCATTTT. Its translation is CASSLSSDQPQHF.

The V gene is TRBV9, the J gene TRBJ2-7; D is possibly TRBD2 (5 bases). The V gene's germline CDR1 is SGDLS and CDR2 YYNGEE. CDR3 size: 16 residues. Trimming shortened V by 0 bases and J by 1 base, and 14 bases separated the two germline ends. The CDR3: CASSVAPSSPSYEQYF. For the CDR3, the DNA is TGTGCCAGCAGCGTAGCTCCTAGCTCCCCTTCCTACGAGCAGTACTTC. The whole variable domain, remainder taken from reference TRBV9 and TRBJ2-7, is DSGVTQTPKHLITATGQRVTLRCSPRSGDLSVYWYQQSLDQGLQFLIQYYNGEERAKGNILERFSAQQFPDLHSELNLSSLELGDSALYFCASSVAPSSPSYEQYFGPGTRLTVT.

The chain has TRBV6-4 and TRBJ2-1, with 10 bases aligning to TRBD1. Germline loops: CDR1 MRHNA, CDR2 SNTAGT. CDR3 length equals 15 residues. Losses at the gene ends were 3 bases for V and 8 bases for J; bases not matched to a gene: 7. The CDR3 DNA is TGTGCCAGCAGTGATCGGGGACAGGGGATAGATGAGCAGTTCTTC. Amino acids: CASSDRGQGIDEQFF.

The count of this clone is one. CDR3 bases: TGCGCCAGCAGCCAAGTGCCCGGACAGCTCAATCAGCCCCAGCATTTT. It is translated as CASSQVPGQLNQPQHF. This chain uses TRBV4-1 with TRBJ1-5; possible D gene TRBD1, 6 bases. V lost 1 base and J 3 bases, leaving 13 bases between the germline ends. The CDR3 extends over 16 amino acids. Germline V gene lookup returns CDR1 MGHRA and CDR2 YSYEKL.

The gene calls are TRBV28 and TRBJ2-5; TRBD2 is a possible D gene (6 bases). Trimming left V 6 bases short and J 2 bases short, with 16 bases between. There are 15 residues in the CDR3. Germline V CDR1 and CDR2: MDHEN, SYDVKM. In DNA form, the CDR3 reads TGTGCCAGCAGGGAGGGCTCGGCAGGGCAAGAGACCCAGTACTTC. This sequence encodes CASREGSAGQETQYF.

This clone was detected only once. V gene TRBV12-5 combines with J gene TRBJ2-7, with a possible D match to TRBD2 (6 bases). Germline V gene sequence: CDR1 LGHNT, CDR2 FRNRAP. The CDR3 is 14 residues long. Trimming took 6 bases from V and 3 from J, leaving 15 bases between them. The CDR3 coding sequence is TGTGCTAGTGGAACCGGGACTGTAGGCTACGAGCAGTACTTC. Its protein product is CASGTGTVGYEQYF.

CDR3 sequence (DNA): TGTGCCTGGAGGCCCCCCGGGACAGGGACTACGAAGCAGTACTTC. It encodes CAWRPPGTGTTKQYF. This chain uses TRBV30 with TRBJ2-7, with 9 bases fitting TRBD1. Trimming cost V 3 bases and J 8 bases; bases outside gene matches: 14. The CDR3 runs to 15 residues. Germline loops: CDR1 GTSNPN, CDR2 SVGIG (reference sequence).